Each of the 4 T cell receptor beta chains below was sequenced from the same sample in a study of T cell repertoires in cytomegalovirus infection. Antigens of these TCRs are unknown. TCRdb recomputed calls from the reads with MiXCR, one row per CDR3 protein. Of some 800,000 distinct CDR3 sequences in the sample, around a third were seen once. Sequencing was performed on cultured CD8+ T cells from PBMCs, taken from culture after CMV antigen stimulation. The source is a human donor in good health (CMV status not recorded). Some clones in this sample may be carry-over from other donors' samples.

This clonotype was seen a few times. The CDR3 sequence is CASSPEERGYLNYGYTF. In DNA, the CDR3 is TGTGCCAGCAGCCCGGAGGAACGAGGTTATCTTAACTATGGCTACACCTTC. The genes are TRBV5-8 and TRBJ1-2; D call uncertain. V lost 4 bases to trimming and J lost 1 base, with 20 bases between them. Germline CDR1 and CDR2: SGHTS and YDEGEE. The CDR3 has 17 amino acids. Variable domain in full (rest from reference TRBV5-8 and TRBJ1-2): EAGVTQSPTHLIKTRGQQATLRCSPISGHTSVYWYQQALGLGLQFLLWYDEGEERNRGNFPPRFSGRQFPNYSSELNVNALELEDSALYLCASSPEERGYLNYGYTFGSGTRLTVV.

The gene calls are TRBV28 and TRBJ2-7; maybe TRBD1 (5 bases). The CDR3 extends over 14 amino acids. Trimming left V 4 bases short and J 5 bases short, with 15 bases between. Per the germline V gene, CDR1 is MDHEN and CDR2 is SYDVKM. The CDR3 DNA reads as TGTGCCAGCAGTTCATTACAGGTCTTTGACGAGCAGTACGTC. Protein sequence: CASSSLQVFDEQYV.

This clonotype has just a few counts. This chain joins TRBV19 and TRBJ1-2; D remains ambiguous. Germline V CDR1 and CDR2: LNHDA, SQIVND (reference sequence). This CDR3 spans 13 amino acids. Trimming pared 5 bases from V and 8 bases from J, leaving 15 bases between. The CDR3 nucleotides read TGTGCCAGTAGTCTTAGTACGGTAGTCGGCTACACCTTC. Translation: CASSLSTVVGYTF.

The genes are TRBV19 and TRBJ1-5; D unclear. The CDR3 consists of 15 residues. Germline V CDR1 and CDR2: LNHDA, SQIVND (reference sequence). V shed 5 bases and J shed 2 bases, with 13 bases lying between them. CDR3 nucleotide sequence: TGTGCCAGTAGTCCTCTTAACTCCCGCAATCAGCCCCAGCATTTT. Translated: CASSPLNSRNQPQHF.